What follows are 26 T cell receptor beta chains derived from one specimen sequenced in a study of T-cell memory formation after mild COVID-19. TCRdb redid the calling of the 5' RACE reads with MiXCR, one entry per CDR3 protein. The data show approximately 40,000 distinct CDR3 sequences, 10% to 12% seen once. Sequenced: PBMCs or a T cell subset sorted from them (not recorded which). These receptors originate from a man between 18 and 29 years old who had mild COVID-19 (a few samples of this study predate the infection). Cell type and time point are not known.

The gene calls are TRBV29-1 and TRBJ1-2; D is ambiguous. The V end lost 0 bases, the J end lost 7 bases, and 12 bases lay between the germline ends. CDR1 is SQVTM and CDR2 is ANQGSEA in the germline V gene. The CDR3 spans 13 residues. The CDR3 is CSVEEPRRGGYTF. The CDR3 bases are TGCAGCGTTGAAGAGCCACGCCGAGGTGGCTACACCTTC.

This clonotype was counted many times. This chain joins TRBV7-2 and TRBJ2-2, with 7 positions matching TRBD2. The CDR3 covers 15 residues. The trim removed 3 bases at V and 1 base at J, leaving 2 bases unmatched. Germline values: CDR1 SGHTA, CDR2 FQGNSA. In nucleotides, the CDR3 is TGTGCCAGCAGCTTCAAGCGGGGGAACACCGGGGAGCTGTTTTTT. Translated: CASSFKRGNTGELFF.

This clonotype has a count of ten or more. This chain uses TRBV10-3 with TRBJ2-1, with D possibly matching TRBD2 (6 bases). Trimming removed 6 bases at V and 5 bases at J, with 8 bases between. The CDR3 runs 12 residues. The germline gives CDR1 ENHRY, CDR2 SYGVKD. The CDR3 bases are TGTGCCATCAGGCTAGCGCACAATGAGCAGTTCTTC. It specifies CAIRLAHNEQFF.

The rearrangement joins TRBV11-2 to TRBJ2-3, with D possibly matching TRBD1 (6 bases). The ends were cut back, 0 bases at V and 2 bases at J, with 9 bases in the middle. Germline CDR1 and CDR2: SGHAT and FQNNGV. The CDR3 is made up of 15 amino acids. CDR3 protein: CASSLEGADTDTQYF. CDR3 bases: TGTGCCAGCAGCTTAGAGGGGGCCGACACAGATACGCAGTATTTT.

In its sample, this clonotype was seen a few times. V and J are TRBV10-3 and TRBJ1-5, with D perhaps matching TRBD1 (5 bases). Per the germline V gene, CDR1 is ENHRY and CDR2 is SYGVKD. V lost 6 bases and J lost 8, with 14 bases in between. The CDR3 covers 13 residues. CDR3 sequence (DNA): TGTGCCATCAGATCGACAGCCCTGGAGCCCCAGCATTTT. This codes for CAIRSTALEPQHF.

The chain has TRBV25-1 and TRBJ2-6; D gene ambiguous. CDR3 length: 18 amino acids. Germline CDR1 is MGHDK and CDR2 is SYGVNS. V was clipped by 1 base and J by 2 bases, with 15 bases between them. This CDR3 reads CASSESQSPRAGANVLTF. CDR3 coding DNA: TGTGCCAGCAGTGAATCCCAATCTCCCAGAGCTGGGGCCAACGTCCTGACTTTC.

This clonotype has a count of ten or more. This sequence joins TRBV29-1 and TRBJ1-2; TRBD1 agrees at 11 bases. In germline, CDR1 is SQVTM, CDR2 ANQGSEA. Unmatched junction bases numbered 3, after V lost 8 bases and J lost 4 bases. The CDR3 spans 12 residues. For the CDR3, the DNA is TGCAGCTCCGGGACAGGGGGCTATGGCTACACCTTC. Translating gives CSSGTGGYGYTF.

Ten or more counts support this clonotype. The rearrangement joins TRBV7-9 to TRBJ1-5, with D possibly matching TRBD1 (5 bases). Trimming stripped 1 base from V and 3 bases from J, with 7 bases between. In germline, CDR1 is SEHNR, CDR2 FQNEAQ (reference sequence). The CDR3 sequence is 14 residues long. The CDR3 DNA sequence: TGTGCCAGCAGCTTAGAGGACACCAATCAGCCCCAGCATTTT. Amino acid sequence: CASSLEDTNQPQHF.

This clonotype was picked up many times. The V gene is TRBV2, the J gene TRBJ2-1; D is undetermined. Germline loops: CDR1 SNHLY, CDR2 FYNNEI. CDR3 size: 14 residues. V lost 7 bases and J lost 6, with 16 bases in between. The CDR3 bases are TGTGCCAGCAAAAACCGTTGGGCCCTCAATGAGCAGTTCTTC. Translated: CASKNRWALNEQFF.

In regard to this clonotype: A much larger clone is a single base away; this may be a read error. The chain uses TRBV19 and TRBJ2-1; tentatively, D is TRBD1 or TRBD2 (5 bases each). Trimming took 6 bases from V and 8 from J, leaving 14 bases between them. Per germline, CDR1 LNHDA and CDR2 SQIVND (reference sequence). CDR3 size: 13 residues. The CDR3 reads CASRLMGDDEQFF. The CDR3 DNA reads as TGTGCCAGTAGGCTAATGGGGGATGATGAGCAGTTCTTC.

In this sample, this clonotype turned up many times. The V call is TRBV6-5, the J call TRBJ1-4; D is ambiguous. Germline-derived CDR1 and CDR2 are MNHEY and SVGAGI. V dropped 0 bases and J dropped 7 bases, with 9 bases sitting between them. The CDR3 runs to 14 residues. The CDR3, as DNA: TGTGCCAGCAGTTACTCACAGACGCGTGAAAAACTGTTTTTT. It specifies CASSYSQTREKLFF.

This clonotype was recorded many times. The chain couples TRBV4-2 to TRBJ1-1, with no clear D. The CDR3 has 13 amino acids. Germline V lookup: CDR1 LGHNA, CDR2 YNFKEQ. The V end was cut by 1 base, the J end by 3 bases, with 6 bases between. This CDR3 reads CASSQVGYTEAFF. CDR3 bases: TGTGCCAGCAGCCAAGTCGGGTACACTGAAGCTTTCTTT.

This clonotype was picked up many times. The rearrangement uses TRBV4-2 and TRBJ2-3; no reliable D call. Trimming removed 1 base at V and 4 bases at J, with 18 bases between. The CDR3 totals 17 residues. CDR1 LGHNA and CDR2 YNFKEQ come from the germline V gene. The CDR3: CASSQGLTHGNSDTQYF. CDR3 coding DNA: TGTGCCAGCAGCCAAGGCTTGACACATGGAAACTCAGATACGCAGTATTTT.

This sequence joins TRBV18 and TRBJ2-1, with 7 bases that match TRBD1. The CDR3 has 14 amino acids. CDR1 is KGHSH, CDR2 LQKENI, per germline. The ends lost 6 bases at V and 9 bases at J; junction bases unmatched: 11. The DNA of the CDR3 is TGTGCCAGCTCGTTCACAGGGGTGGATGGTGAGCAGTTCTTC. It codes for CASSFTGVDGEQFF.

The rearrangement links TRBV6-5 to TRBJ2-5; TRBD2 matches 8 bases. The CDR3 is 14 residues long. Germline V CDR1 and CDR2: MNHEY, SVGAGI. Germline trimming cut 5 bases from V and 3 bases from J; bases unmatched to any gene: 5. The CDR3 protein is CASSPAGGKETQYF. The CDR3 nucleotides read TGTGCCAGCAGTCCTGCGGGGGGCAAAGAGACCCAGTACTTC.

This chain links TRBV7-2 with TRBJ2-5; tentatively, D is TRBD1 (5 bases). Germline lookup yields CDR1 SGHTA and CDR2 FQGNSA. The CDR3 sequence is 14 residues long. V lost 6 bases, J lost 7 bases, and 18 bases lay in between. For the CDR3, the DNA is TGTGCCAGCAGTTCCGCAGGGTTGCAAAGGACCCAGTACTTC. Amino acid sequence: CASSSAGLQRTQYF.

This clonotype appeared a few times. This chain uses TRBV29-1 with TRBJ2-5, with D perhaps assigned TRBD1 or TRBD2 (5 bases each). Trimming left V 5 bases short and J 2 bases short, with 15 bases between. This CDR3 is 14 amino acids long. The germline gives CDR1 SQVTM, CDR2 ANQGSEA. CDR3 DNA sequence: TGCAGCGTTCCAGAGGGGCAGGGACAAGAGACCCAGTACTTC. Encoded protein: CSVPEGQGQETQYF.

At least ten counts were recorded for this clonotype. The CDR3 DNA reads as TGTGCCAGCAGCAAAGAGGGAGAACAGGGGGCTAGCACAGATACGCAGTATTTT. Its translation: CASSKEGEQGASTDTQYF. This chain uses TRBV9 with TRBJ2-3, with TRBD1 matching 9 bases. The CDR3 loop spans 18 amino acids. Germline V gene data show CDR1 as SGDLS and CDR2 as YYNGEE. Losses at the gene ends were 4 bases for V and 0 bases for J; bases not matched to a gene: 12. Filled out from reference TRBV9 and TRBJ2-3, the complete variable domain reads DSGVTQTPKHLITATGQRVTLRCSPRSGDLSVYWYQQSLDQGLQFLIQYYNGEERAKGNILERFSAQQFPDLHSELNLSSLELGDSALYFCASSKEGEQGASTDTQYFGPGTRLTVL.

This clonotype was seen many times. The chain links TRBV25-1 to TRBJ1-2; the match to TRBD1 covers 8 bases. Per the germline V gene, CDR1 is MGHDK and CDR2 is SYGVNS. V gave up 7 bases and J gave up 8 bases; unmatched junction bases: 6. This CDR3 region has 12 residues. As DNA, the CDR3 is TGTGCCAGCATGGACAGGGCGGACGGCTACACCTTC. Translation gives CASMDRADGYTF.

This clonotype came up many times. This chain links TRBV5-1 with TRBJ2-1; 13 bases line up with TRBD2. Trimming took 0 bases from V and 6 from J; bases not matched to a gene: 15. The CDR3 is 20 residues long. CDR1 is SGHRS, CDR2 YFSETQ, per germline. The CDR3 reads CASSLALTSGGPLSGNEQFF. DNA for the CDR3: TGCGCCAGCAGCTTGGCATTGACTAGCGGGGGGCCCCTATCTGGCAATGAGCAGTTCTTC.

The chain carries TRBV6-5 and TRBJ2-7; D is perhaps TRBD1 (6 bases). The V and J ends lost 0 bases and 0 bases respectively, with 9 bases between them. The CDR3 totals 15 residues. The germline gives CDR1 MNHEY, CDR2 SVGAGI. The CDR3 nucleotides are TGTGCCAGCAGTTACTCGGCGGACAGCTCCTACGAGCAGTACTTC. Protein product: CASSYSADSSYEQYF.

This clonotype was found many times. At one end, the junction sequence differs from germline, possibly due to a read error. Written as DNA, the CDR3 is TGCGCCAGCAGTTTGGGGGCCGGAGATACGCAGTATTTT. Translation: CASSLGAGDTQYF. The rearrangement uses TRBV5-1 and TRBJ2-3, with a tentative D call TRBD1 (6 bases). The germline gives CDR1 SGHRS, CDR2 YFSETQ. The CDR3 contains 13 residues.

This clonotype was detected ten times or more. The chain uses TRBV12-3 or TRBV12-4 and TRBJ1-3, with 8 bases lining up with TRBD1. The trim removed 6 bases at V and 0 bases at J, leaving 7 bases unmatched. This CDR3 has 16 amino acids. Here the CDR3 DNA reads TGTGCCAGCAGGTCTCCAGGGGGCAGCTCTGGAAACACCATATATTTT. Translating gives CASRSPGGSSGNTIYF.

This clonotype showed up many times. The rearrangement links TRBV20-1 to TRBJ2-3; no clear D. V dropped 4 bases and J dropped 0 bases, with 11 bases sitting between them. The germline V gene encodes CDR1 DFQATT and CDR2 SNEGSKA (reference sequence). CDR3 length: 14 amino acids. In DNA, the CDR3 is TGCAGTGCTATGGCCAGCCAGAGCACAGATACGCAGTATTTT. It codes for CSAMASQSTDTQYF.

The J gene is TRBJ2-7, the V gene TRBV6-1; D call uncertain. In germline, CDR1 is MNHNS, CDR2 SASEGT. With 2 bases removed from V and 3 bases from J, the gap between germline ends came to 5 bases. This CDR3 region has 12 residues. The CDR3 loop is CASSELRYEQYV. For the CDR3, the DNA is TGTGCCAGCAGTGAACTCCGCTACGAGCAGTACGTC.

This clonotype was counted ten times or more. V usage is TRBV15 and J usage is TRBJ1-2; D is perhaps TRBD1 (5 bases). V lost 5 bases and J lost 2, with 15 bases in between. CDR3 length equals 15 residues. The germline V gene has CDR1 LNHNV and CDR2 YYDKDF (reference sequence). For the CDR3, the DNA is TGTGCCACCAGCGATCCGGACGGGGGGAACTATGGCTACACCTTC. Encoded protein: CATSDPDGGNYGYTF.